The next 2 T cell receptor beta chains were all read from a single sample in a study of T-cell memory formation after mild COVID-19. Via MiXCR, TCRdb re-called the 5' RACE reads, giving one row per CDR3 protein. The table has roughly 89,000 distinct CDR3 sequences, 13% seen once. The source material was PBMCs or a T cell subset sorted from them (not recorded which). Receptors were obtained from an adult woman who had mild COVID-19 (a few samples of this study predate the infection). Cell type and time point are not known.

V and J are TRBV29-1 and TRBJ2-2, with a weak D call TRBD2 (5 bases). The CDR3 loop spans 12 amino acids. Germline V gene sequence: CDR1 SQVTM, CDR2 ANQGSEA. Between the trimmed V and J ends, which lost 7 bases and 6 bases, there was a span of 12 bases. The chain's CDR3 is CSALRDAGELFF. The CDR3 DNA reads TGCAGCGCCCTCCGGGATGCCGGGGAGCTGTTTTTT.

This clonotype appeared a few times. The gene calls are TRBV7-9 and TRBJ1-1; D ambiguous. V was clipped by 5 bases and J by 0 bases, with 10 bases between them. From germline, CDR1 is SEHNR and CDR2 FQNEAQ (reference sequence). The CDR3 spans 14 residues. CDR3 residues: CASSQLNLNTEAFF. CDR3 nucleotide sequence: TGTGCCAGCAGCCAGCTCAATTTGAACACTGAAGCTTTCTTT.